This T cell receptor (beta chain) comes out of a study of control samples from healthy donors and cancer patients. TCRdb's table, derived via immunoSEQ multiplex PCR, lists solely in-frame clones and lacks some. Of 100,000 to 150,000 clones in the sample, 85% to 95% were seen once. Sequenced material: PBMCs. The source is a man aged 80 or over with head and neck cancer.

The CDR3 nucleotides are TGTGCCAGCAGCTTAGCCGGAAACTCTGGAAACACCATATATTTT. Translating it yields CASSLAGNSGNTIYF. The chain employs TRBV7-8 and TRBJ1-3; D ambiguous. Trimming removed 0 bases at V and 0 bases at J, with 6 bases between. Germline V gives CDR1 SGHVS, CDR2 FQNEAQ. The CDR3 length is 15 residues.